Following are 13 T cell receptor beta chains from one sample sequenced in a study of cytomegalovirus exposure and HLA in healthy donors. PCR primers comprised 60 Vbeta and 13 Jbeta primers. The repertoire was sequenced with immunoSEQ multiplex PCR; TCRdb's copy has only in-frame clones and lacks some. The sample contains about 130,000 clones, roughly 70% of which appear only once. Sequenced sample: PBMCs. The origin of the receptors is a man aged 25-40 years in good health and CMV-seronegative.

The CDR3 coding sequence is TGCAGCGTAGATGACAGGTTCTATGGCTACACCTTC. Its translation is CSVDDRFYGYTF. The chain links TRBV29-1 to TRBJ1-2; D is possibly TRBD1 (6 bases). V was trimmed by 6 bases and J by 4 bases, leaving 12 bases between them. The length of the CDR3 is 12 residues. Per the germline V gene, CDR1 is SQVTM and CDR2 is ANQGSEA.

The chain links TRBV6-1 to TRBJ2-7; 7 bases fit TRBD1. Germline V lookup: CDR1 MNHNS, CDR2 SASEGT. Trimming cost V 4 bases and J 3 bases; bases outside gene matches: 6. This CDR3 comprises 14 residues. CDR3 sequence reads: CASSVPTGLYEQYF. The CDR3 DNA sequence: TGTGCCAGCAGTGTACCGACAGGGCTCTACGAGCAGTACTTC.

The CDR3 protein is CASSAGTLSTDTQYF. DNA of the CDR3: TGTGCCAGCAGCGCCGGGACACTCAGCACAGATACGCAGTATTTT. This chain connects TRBV14 to TRBJ2-3; TRBD1 is a possible D gene (6 bases). Per the germline V gene, CDR1 is SGHDN and CDR2 is FVKESK. The CDR3 extends over 15 amino acids. Trimming shortened V by 5 bases and J by 0 bases, and 12 bases separated the two germline ends.

A word on this clone: Compared with germline, one end of the junction differs, possibly owing to a read error. CDR3 loop: CAGRDSSPYNEQFF. Here the CDR3 DNA reads TGTGCCGGGAGGGACAGTTCCCCCTACAATGAGCAGTTCTTC. This chain joins TRBV30 and TRBJ2-1; D tentatively reads TRBD1 or TRBD2 (7 bases each). Germline V gives CDR1 GTSNPN, CDR2 SVGIG (reference sequence). The CDR3 totals 14 residues. The full variable domain, rest sourced from reference TRBV30 and TRBJ2-1, is SQTIHQWPATLVQPVGSPLSLECTVEGTSNPNLYWYRQAAGRGLQLLFYSVGIGQISSEVPQNLSASRPQDRQFILSSKKLLLSDSGFYLCAGRDSSPYNEQFFGPGTRLTVL.

Only a few counts were recorded for this clone. A far larger clone lies a single base away; this is likely a read error. This sample also contains other DNA sequences that code for the same CDR3. The rearrangement links TRBV7-2 to TRBJ2-7, with TRBD1 as a possible D gene (6 bases). Trimming removed 5 bases from V and 3 bases from J, with 17 bases in between. This CDR3 is built from 15 residues. CDR1 is SGHTA and CDR2 is FQGNSA in the germline V gene. The CDR3 region has the DNA TGTGCCAGCAGCCTTACAGGGTCACTCAACTACGAGCAGTACTTC. Translated, it gives CASSLTGSLNYEQYF. The full variable domain, with the rest looked up from reference TRBV7-2 and TRBJ2-7, is GAGVSQSPSNKVTEKGKDVELRCDPISGHTALYWYRQSLGQGLEFLIYFQGNSAPDKSGLPSDRFSAERTGGSVSTLTIQRTQQEDSAVYLCASSLTGSLNYEQYFGPGTRLTVT.

Of note for this clone: Other DNA sequences in this specimen translate into the identical CDR3. The rearrangement uses TRBV30 and TRBJ2-1; 7 nucleotides line up with TRBD1. J was trimmed by 4 bases and V by 5 bases; bases with no gene match: 11. The CDR3 has 15 amino acids. Germline CDR1 GTSNPN, CDR2 SVGIG (reference sequence). The DNA for the CDR3 is TGTGCCTGGGAGGAACAGGGGATCGGGTACAATGAGCAGTTCTTC. Encoded protein: CAWEEQGIGYNEQFF.

This clone appeared a single time. This chain joins TRBV7-9 and TRBJ1-2; 8 bases align to TRBD1. This CDR3 has 15 amino acids. J gave up 8 bases and V 1 base, and 9 bases lay outside the gene matches. Germline-derived CDR1 and CDR2 are SEHNR and FQNEAQ (reference sequence). The CDR3 here is CASSLGPTGVGGYTF. Written as DNA, the CDR3 is TGTGCCAGCAGCTTAGGCCCGACAGGGGTTGGGGGCTACACCTTC.

CDR3 nucleotide sequence: TGCGCCAGCAGCCTCCGGGACAGGGGCTACGAGCAGTACTTC. Translation gives CASSLRDRGYEQYF. The chain uses TRBV4-1 and TRBJ2-7, with TRBD1 matching 10 bases. Losses at the gene ends were 4 bases for V and 3 bases for J; bases not matched to a gene: 3. The germline V gene encodes CDR1 MGHRA and CDR2 YSYEKL. The CDR3 loop spans 14 amino acids.

About this clone itself: This specimen includes other DNA sequences encoding the same CDR3. The chain couples TRBV5-1 to TRBJ2-1; tentatively, D is TRBD2 (5 bases). V was clipped by 4 bases and J by 8 bases, with 19 bases between them. CDR1 is SGHRS, CDR2 YFSETQ, per germline. The CDR3 length is 15 residues. CDR3: CASSRPSTGFDEQFF. The CDR3 region has the DNA TGCGCCAGCAGCCGGCCTTCGACGGGGTTTGATGAGCAGTTCTTC. The full variable domain, with the rest looked up from reference TRBV5-1 and TRBJ2-1, is KAGVTQTPRYLIKTRGQQVTLSCSPISGHRSVSWYQQTPGQGLQFLFEYFSETQRNKGNFPGRFSGRQFSNSRSEMNVSTLELGDSALYLCASSRPSTGFDEQFFGPGTRLTVL.

This clone was seen a handful of times. The chain is built from TRBV10-1 and TRBJ2-7, with TRBD1 matching over 9 bases. The CDR3 runs 15 residues. The germline CDR1 and CDR2 sequences are WNHNN and SYGVQD (reference sequence). Trimming at V came to 4 bases and at J to 2 bases, leaving 6 bases not matched to a gene. Here the CDR3 DNA reads TGCGCCAGCAGTGGCCTGGGACAGGGCACCTACGAGCAGTACTTC. Its protein product is CASSGLGQGTYEQYF.

The genes are TRBV6-5 and TRBJ1-1; D perhaps matches TRBD1 (5 bases). Germline V gives CDR1 MNHEY, CDR2 SVGAGI. V was clipped by 6 bases and J by 8 bases, with 19 bases between them. This CDR3 spans 14 amino acids. The CDR3 nucleotides read TGTGCCAGCAGCGGAAGCTGGGGCGCCCTAGAAGCTTTCTTT. Encoded protein: CASSGSWGALEAFF.

This clone came up a few times. This rearrangement joins TRBV4-1 to TRBJ2-5, with 10 bases lining up with TRBD2. Germline V gene data show CDR1 as MGHRA and CDR2 as YSYEKL. The CDR3 loop spans 16 amino acids. V lost 1 base, J lost 5 bases, and 7 bases stayed unmatched. The CDR3 loop reads CASSQGERGGFETQYF. CDR3 nucleotide sequence: TGCGCCAGCAGCCAAGGGGAGCGGGGGGGCTTTGAGACCCAGTACTTC.

The count of this clone is one. The CDR3 bases are TGTGCCAGCAGTAGGGGAGGAAATAGCGCGGAGACCCAGTACTTC. This codes for CASSRGGNSAETQYF. V usage is TRBV7-9 and J usage is TRBJ2-5, with D possibly being TRBD2 (6 bases). Trimming took off 6 bases at V and 5 bases at J, with 19 bases between the two ends. The CDR3 is 15 residues long. Germline CDR1 reads SEHNR; CDR2 reads FQNEAQ (reference sequence).